The 32 T cell receptor beta chains reported below all come from one sample, sequenced in a study of beta chain features in type 1 diabetes. The study reverse transcribed the entire isolated RNA, so it sequenced expressed TCRB transcripts. Sequenced by immunoSEQ multiplex PCR; TCRdb stores in-frame clones only, minus some. The table includes about 210,000 clones, roughly 10% detected once. Material: central memory CD4+ T cells from blood. Receptor source: a man between 18 and 29 years old in good health.

There are a few counts of this clone. V is TRBV5-1 and J is TRBJ2-1; D gene ambiguous. Trimming removed 0 bases at V and 3 bases at J, with 13 bases between. Germline assignment: CDR1 SGHRS and CDR2 YFSETQ. The CDR3 is 16 residues long. CDR3 sequence reads: CASSLVNLPGYNEQFF. The CDR3 bases are TGCGCCAGCAGCTTGGTTAACTTACCGGGCTACAATGAGCAGTTCTTC.

This clone has a handful of counts. The V call is TRBV10-3, the J call TRBJ2-1, with D possibly matching TRBD1 (6 bases). Trimming shortened V by 10 bases and J by 1 base, and 23 bases separated the two germline ends. Germline loops: CDR1 ENHRY, CDR2 SYGVKD. The CDR3 length is 17 residues. The CDR3 coding sequence is TGTGCCACCCGATCGACATCGGGACACATATCCTACAATGAGCAGTTCTTC. Protein sequence: CATRSTSGHISYNEQFF.

The rearrangement joins TRBV27 to TRBJ2-5, with D perhaps matching TRBD2 (5 bases). CDR3 length equals 16 residues. CDR1 is MNHEY, CDR2 SMNVEV, per germline (reference sequence). The V end was cut by 2 bases, the J end by 1 base, with 14 bases between. The CDR3 sequence: CASSLTPLSGQETQYF. For the CDR3, the DNA is TGTGCCAGCAGTTTAACCCCCCTCAGCGGCCAAGAGACCCAGTACTTC.

The rearrangement uses TRBV14 and TRBJ2-5, with 13 nucleotides matching TRBD2. The CDR3 is made up of 20 amino acids. Germline CDR1 and CDR2: SGHDN and FVKESK. The V segment lost 1 base and the J segment 5 bases; nucleotides outside the gene matches: 16. CDR3 in amino acids: CASSQGPRGRTSGRVETQYF. CDR3 nucleotide sequence: TGTGCCAGCAGCCAAGGCCCCAGGGGGAGGACTAGCGGGAGAGTGGAGACCCAGTACTTC.

Concerning this clone itself: This sample also contains other DNA sequences that code for the same CDR3. The V gene is TRBV6-1, the J gene TRBJ1-5; 9 bases are a match to TRBD1. The V and J ends lost 3 bases and 1 base, in that order; junction bases with no gene match: 4. The CDR3 has 16 residues. Germline loops: CDR1 MNHNS, CDR2 SASEGT. CDR3 sequence (DNA): TGTGCCAGCAGTGAGGGACAGGGCGGAAGCAATCAGCCCCAGCATTTT. Translating gives CASSEGQGGSNQPQHF.

In its sample, this clone was seen a few times. The gene calls are TRBV29-1 and TRBJ1-2; TRBD1 is a possible D gene (5 bases). CDR1 and CDR2 (germline): SQVTM, ANQGSEA. With 3 bases removed from V and 6 bases from J, the gap between germline ends came to 17 bases. The CDR3 consists of 14 residues. CDR3 bases: TGCAGCGTTGAGCGCGCAGGGATCCTTGATGGCTACACCTTC. Translating gives CSVERAGILDGYTF.

The V call is TRBV4-2, the J call TRBJ2-3; D unresolved. Germline loops: CDR1 LGHNA, CDR2 YNFKEQ. This CDR3 has 13 residues. V was trimmed by 2 bases and J by 5 bases, leaving 8 bases between them. The CDR3 DNA reads TGTGCCAGCAGCCAAAGAGACGTAGATACGCAGTATTTT. Amino acid sequence: CASSQRDVDTQYF.

This clone appeared many times. V gene TRBV14 combines with J gene TRBJ2-7, with 9 nucleotides matching TRBD2. The J segment lost 3 bases and the V segment lost 1 base, leaving 4 bases of the junction unmatched. CDR1 SGHDN and CDR2 FVKESK come from the germline V gene. The CDR3 contains 15 residues. The CDR3 region has the DNA TGTGCCAGCAGCCAAGGACTAGCGGAGATCTACGAGCAGTACTTC. Amino acid sequence: CASSQGLAEIYEQYF.

With regard to this clone: Other DNA sequences of this sample code for an identical CDR3. CDR3 amino acids: CASSPTRGTDTQYF. CDR3 DNA: TGTGCCAGCAGCCCGACCAGGGGAACAGATACGCAGTATTTT. This chain connects TRBV11-2 to TRBJ2-3, with D tentatively TRBD1 (6 bases). This CDR3 spans 14 amino acids. Germline CDR1 and CDR2: SGHAT and FQNNGV. Deletions cut 5 bases from V and 3 bases from J, with 12 bases between.

The chain joins TRBV5-4 to TRBJ2-3; no clear D. V lost 4 bases, J lost 0 bases, and 6 bases lay in between. Germline V gene data show CDR1 as SGHNT and CDR2 as YYREEE (reference sequence). The CDR3 totals 13 residues. The CDR3 sequence: CASSPDSTDTQYF. CDR3 DNA: TGTGCCAGCAGCCCGGACAGCACAGATACGCAGTATTTT.

V gene TRBV2 combines with J gene TRBJ2-1, with 7 bases that match TRBD2. CDR3 length: 16 residues. V trimming: 8 bases; J trimming: 8 bases; junction bases outside the gene matches: 18. In germline, CDR1 is SNHLY, CDR2 FYNNEI. The CDR3 spells CASPSEAGSLKDEQFF. The CDR3 bases are TGTGCCAGCCCATCAGAAGCGGGATCTCTTAAGGATGAGCAGTTCTTC.

This clone came up a few times. The chain links TRBV4-1 to TRBJ1-4; D is ambiguous. The length of the CDR3 is 15 residues. V shed 4 bases and J shed 6 bases, with 15 bases lying between them. The germline gives CDR1 MGHRA, CDR2 YSYEKL. The CDR3 coding sequence is TGCGCCAGCAGCCCCGTAGGTTTGGTGGATGAAAAACTGTTTTTT. The encoded protein is CASSPVGLVDEKLFF.

The chain joins TRBV19 to TRBJ2-7, with 7 bases fitting TRBD2. CDR1 is LNHDA and CDR2 is SQIVND in the germline V gene (reference sequence). The junction had 7 bases not matched to a gene; V was cut back by 5 bases and J by 3 bases. This CDR3 comprises 14 residues. The CDR3 bases are TGTGCCAGTAGTGGGGCGGGAGCTCGCTACGAGCAGTACTTC. Translation: CASSGAGARYEQYF. The entire variable domain, with the rest obtained from reference TRBV19 and TRBJ2-7, is as follows: DGGITQSPKYLFRKEGQNVTLSCEQNLNHDAMYWYRQDPGQGLRLIYYSQIVNDFQKGDIAEGYSVSREKKESFPLTVTSAQKNPTAFYLCASSGAGARYEQYFGPGTRLTVT.

This clone came up a few times. The chain recombines TRBV2 with TRBJ2-3; TRBD2 matches at 15 bases. Unmatched junction bases numbered 9, after V lost 9 bases and J lost 2 bases. Germline loops: CDR1 SNHLY, CDR2 FYNNEI. The CDR3 runs 17 residues. In DNA form, the CDR3 reads TGTGCCAGTTTACCGGGACTAGCGGGAGGCAACACAGATACGCAGTATTTT. Encoded protein: CASLPGLAGGNTDTQYF.

This clone was seen more than once but under ten times. This chain uses TRBV10-3 with TRBJ1-1; no clear D gene. Germline V gene lookup returns CDR1 ENHRY and CDR2 SYGVKD. Trimming pared 7 bases from V and 1 base from J, leaving 7 bases between. The CDR3 runs to 12 residues. This CDR3 is CAIKGSNTEAFF. The CDR3 nucleotides are TGTGCCATCAAGGGATCGAACACTGAAGCTTTCTTT.

This clone was detected only a few times. The chain recombines TRBV2 with TRBJ2-5, with D perhaps matching TRBD1 (5 bases). Deletions cut 5 bases from V and 3 bases from J, with 7 bases between. Germline V CDR1 and CDR2: SNHLY, FYNNEI. CDR3 size: 12 residues. The CDR3 bases are TGTGCCAGCAGTTTAGGGGAAGAGACCCAGTACTTC. Protein sequence: CASSLGEETQYF.

This clone has a handful of counts. The chain combines TRBV4-3 with TRBJ2-7, with 14 positions matching TRBD2. The V segment lost 4 bases and the J segment 7 bases; nucleotides outside the gene matches: 6. The CDR3 consists of 15 residues. Germline values: CDR1 LGHNA, CDR2 YSLEER. This chain's CDR3 is CASSLGTSGSEEQYF. The CDR3 DNA reads TGCGCCAGCAGCCTAGGGACTAGCGGGAGCGAAGAGCAGTACTTC.

This clone was detected a few times. This chain joins TRBV13 and TRBJ2-1; 16 bases agree with TRBD2. The CDR3 covers 19 residues. CDR1 and CDR2 from the germline V gene are PRHDT and FYEKMQ (reference sequence). V shed 5 bases, J shed 0 bases, and the junction held 7 bases outside the gene matches. The CDR3 sequence: CASSPGLAGGWSSYNEQFF. The CDR3 DNA is TGTGCCAGCAGCCCGGGACTAGCGGGAGGGTGGAGCTCCTACAATGAGCAGTTCTTC.

Ten or more counts support this clone. The chain combines TRBV7-9 with TRBJ2-1, with TRBD2 identical over 14 bases. The germline V gene has CDR1 SEHNR and CDR2 FQNEAQ (reference sequence). This CDR3 has 16 amino acids. The V gene end was trimmed by 2 bases and the J gene end by 7 bases; junction bases not matched to a gene: 4. Written as DNA, the CDR3 is TGTGCCAGCAGCTTATCCGGGACTAGCGGGAGAAATGAGCAGTTCTTC. Translation: CASSLSGTSGRNEQFF.

This clone was recorded at least ten times. The chain links TRBV4-3 to TRBJ2-6, with a tentative D call TRBD2 (6 bases). V lost 3 bases to trimming and J lost 10 bases, with 10 bases between them. There are 13 residues in the CDR3. Per the germline V gene, CDR1 is LGHNA and CDR2 is YSLEER. The CDR3 sequence is CASSQRDVNVLTF. Here the CDR3 DNA reads TGCGCCAGCAGCCAGCGGGACGTAAACGTCCTGACTTTC.

This clone appeared many times. The chain employs TRBV5-1 and TRBJ2-1, with TRBD1 as a possible D gene (6 bases). V was pared by 1 base and J by 0 bases, with 11 bases between. Per the germline V gene, CDR1 is SGHRS and CDR2 is YFSETQ. The CDR3 runs 16 residues. The CDR3 sequence: CASSLQTGSSYNEQFF. The CDR3 nucleotides are TGCGCCAGCAGCTTGCAAACAGGGAGCTCCTACAATGAGCAGTTCTTC.

The chain combines TRBV9 with TRBJ1-2; D call uncertain. CDR3 size: 10 residues. Between the trimmed V and J ends, which lost 3 bases and 8 bases, there was a span of 5 bases. Per the germline V gene, CDR1 is SGDLS and CDR2 is YYNGEE. Here the CDR3 DNA reads TGTGCCAGCAGCGGTGTAGGCTACACCTTC. Its protein is CASSGVGYTF.

The chain uses TRBV19 and TRBJ2-3; 13 positions agree with TRBD2. Per the germline V gene, CDR1 is LNHDA and CDR2 is SQIVND (reference sequence). The CDR3 totals 15 residues. V lost 7 bases, J lost 4 bases, and 5 bases stayed unmatched. The DNA for the CDR3 is TGTGCCAGTATGGGACTAGCGGGACTGGCAGATACGCAGTATTTT. It specifies CASMGLAGLADTQYF.

The V call is TRBV7-9, the J call TRBJ2-5; D gene unclear. This CDR3 is built from 13 residues. CDR1 is SEHNR and CDR2 is FQNEAQ in the germline V gene (reference sequence). V lost 4 bases and J 5 bases, leaving 11 bases between the germline ends. CDR3: CASSWATAETQYF. CDR3 DNA sequence: TGTGCCAGCAGCTGGGCGACGGCGGAGACCCAGTACTTC.

The V gene is TRBV5-1, the J gene TRBJ2-3; 7 nucleotides align to TRBD2. This CDR3 has 16 residues. With 3 bases clipped from V and 2 bases from J, the junction kept 9 bases outside the gene matches. Germline V CDR1 and CDR2: SGHRS, YFSETQ. This chain's CDR3 is CASSYYGRGNTDTQYF. In nucleotides, the CDR3 is TGCGCCAGCAGCTACTACGGGCGGGGGAACACAGATACGCAGTATTTT.

V usage is TRBV6-5 and J usage is TRBJ2-5; perhaps TRBD1 as D (5 bases). This CDR3 comprises 13 residues. The germline V and J ends were trimmed by 5 bases and 3 bases, with 10 bases remaining between them. Germline V gives CDR1 MNHEY, CDR2 SVGAGI. The CDR3 protein is CASSLGHKETQYF. In DNA form, the CDR3 reads TGTGCCAGCAGTCTCGGACACAAAGAGACCCAGTACTTC.

This clone has a handful of counts. The CDR3 sequence: CASSVATTGSTDTQYF. DNA for the CDR3: TGTGCCAGCAGCGTAGCGACGACGGGATCCACAGATACGCAGTATTTT. The chain couples TRBV9 to TRBJ2-3; maybe TRBD2 (5 bases). With 0 bases removed from V and 2 bases from J, the gap between germline ends came to 13 bases. Germline V gives CDR1 SGDLS, CDR2 YYNGEE. The length of the CDR3 is 16 residues.

This clone has a handful of counts. This chain uses TRBV25-1 with TRBJ2-3, with TRBD2 identical over 12 bases. Germline V CDR1 and CDR2: MGHDK, SYGVNS. Trimming cost V 5 bases and J 4 bases; bases outside gene matches: 7. This CDR3 has 16 residues. This chain's CDR3 is CASSMGLAGRADTQYF. CDR3 DNA sequence: TGTGCCAGCAGTATGGGACTAGCGGGTAGGGCAGATACGCAGTATTTT.

The rearrangement uses TRBV18 and TRBJ1-1, with 8 bases identical to TRBD1. This CDR3 contains 16 residues. The V and J ends lost 3 bases and 3 bases, in that order; junction bases with no gene match: 9. CDR1 and CDR2 (germline): KGHSH, LQKENI. This CDR3 reads CASSPKAGGRDTEAFF. The DNA for the CDR3 is TGTGCCAGCTCACCGAAGGCAGGGGGCAGGGACACTGAAGCTTTCTTT.

This clone appeared a few times. The chain has TRBV18 and TRBJ2-2; tentatively, D is TRBD1 (6 bases). Between the trimmed V and J ends, which lost 3 bases and 4 bases, there was a span of 12 bases. From germline, CDR1 is KGHSH and CDR2 LQKENI. This CDR3 region has 15 residues. The CDR3 DNA sequence: TGTGCCAGCTCACCCGCAGGGGCGAGCACCGGGGAGCTGTTTTTT. Residues: CASSPAGASTGELFF. The entire variable domain, with the rest obtained from reference TRBV18 and TRBJ2-2, is as follows: NAGVMQNPRHLVRRRGQEARLRCSPMKGHSHVYWYRQLPEEGLKFMVYLQKENIIDESGMPKERFSAEFPKEGPSILRIQQVVRGDSAAYFCASSPAGASTGELFFGEGSRLTVL.

This clone was found a few times. This sequence joins TRBV20-1 and TRBJ2-3; 7 positions agree with TRBD2. Germline lookup yields CDR1 DFQATT and CDR2 SNEGSKA (reference sequence). This CDR3 is built from 10 residues. The CDR3 spells CRAGREFAYF. In nucleotides, the CDR3 is TGCAGGGCTGGGAGGGAGTTCGCGTATTTT.

This rearrangement joins TRBV14 to TRBJ2-7; no reliable D call. With 4 bases removed from V and 0 bases from J, the gap between germline ends came to 7 bases. The germline V gene encodes CDR1 SGHDN and CDR2 FVKESK. This CDR3 has 13 amino acids. This chain's CDR3 is CASSRKSSYEQYF. CDR3 sequence (DNA): TGTGCCAGCAGCCGGAAGAGCTCCTACGAGCAGTACTTC.